This T cell receptor beta chain was retrieved from a study of blood T cell repertoires in COVID-19. The V end was cut by 5 bases, the J end by 3 bases, with 9 bases between. The germline gives CDR1 MDHEN, CDR2 SYDVKM. CDR3 length: 13 residues. Generated by immunoSEQ multiplex PCR, the TCRdb table keeps only in-frame clones and is missing some. The table records 250,000 to 300,000 clones, approximately 90% of them present only once. This TCR was sampled from a woman between 25 and 40 years old with COVID-19, enrolled during active disease. The sequenced material came from peripheral blood. The chain joins TRBV28 to TRBJ2-3, with D possibly matching TRBD1 (6 bases). As DNA, the CDR3 is TGTGCCAGCAGTCTCCAGGGGACAGATACGCAGTATTTT. Its protein is CASSLQGTDTQYF.